This T cell receptor beta chain appears in the sequencing data of a study of ipilimumab plus nivolumab after autologous stem cell transplantation. A word on this clone: One end of the junction fails to match germline, which may point to a read error.

Ipilimumab, 1 mg/kg, started 14 to 28 days after autologous transplant. Dosing: nivolumab 3 mg/kg IV, weeks 1, 4, 7, 10, then every two weeks to week 26. The table came from immunoSEQ multiplex PCR; TCRdb's copy has only in-frame clones and leaves some out. Of around 45,000 clones in the sample, roughly 88% were seen once. The CDR3 is made up of 12 amino acids. Germline CDR1 reads WNHNN; CDR2 reads SYGVQD (reference sequence). Sequenced here: PBMCs, sampled in a trial of ipilimumab plus nivolumab as post-transplant consolidation. The source of this sequence is a male donor with multiple myeloma. The gene calls are TRBV10-1 and TRBJ2-5, with D perhaps assigned TRBD1 or TRBD2 (5 bases each). The last part of the DNA fits TRBJ2-7 better; the J call may be wrong. The CDR3 here is CARRSGGYEQYF. CDR3 nucleotides: TGCGCCCGCAGATCTGGGGGATACGAGCAGTACTTC.